Listed below are T cell receptor beta chains from one sample, sequenced in a study. The table came from immunoSEQ multiplex PCR; TCRdb's copy has only in-frame clones and leaves some out. The data hold tens of thousands of clones, with roughly 93% observed a single time. What was sequenced was PBMCs. The receptors were gathered from a man aged 40-50 years with rheumatoid arthritis. Both conserved end residues are part of each CDR3. The order of the fields is clone size, J gene, D gene, V gene, CDR3 protein, CDR3 DNA. A D gene is named only where the DNA matches it firmly. Clone size is given for some rows only: seen once, a few or many times, or a class if the clone is expanded.

-	TRBJ2-2	TRBD1	TRBV5-5	CAVQGGTGELFF	TGTGCCGTACAGGGGGGCACCGGGGAGCTGTTTTTT
-	TRBJ2-1	TRBD2	TRBV6-4	CASSDVAGGSYNEQFF	TGTGCCAGCAGTGATGTAGCGGGAGGTTCCTACAATGAGCAGTTCTTC
-	TRBJ2-6	-	TRBV6-5	CASSYRQTSGANVLTF	TGTGCCAGCAGTTACCGACAGACCTCTGGGGCCAACGTCCTGACTTTC
-	TRBJ2-7	TRBD1	TRBV5-1	CASTLPGQDHEQYF	TGCGCCAGCACCCTCCCCGGACAGGACCACGAGCAGTACTTC
-	TRBJ1-2	-	TRBV5-5	CASSAGQNYGYTF	TGTGCCAGCAGCGCCGGACAGAACTATGGCTACACCTTC
-	TRBJ1-1	-	TRBV3-1/TRBV3-2	CASSQAGEAFF	TGTGCCAGCAGCCAAGCCGGTGAAGCTTTCTTT
-	TRBJ2-4	-	TRBV9	CASSSEGVKNIQYF	TGTGCCAGCAGCTCAGAGGGGGTCAAAAACATTCAGTACTTC
-	TRBJ2-7	-	TRBV2	CASSELPDRYEQYF	TGTGCCAGCAGTGAACTACCCGATCGCTACGAGCAGTACTTC
-	TRBJ1-4	-	TRBV3-1/TRBV3-2	CASTISFSRDEAEKLFF	TGTGCCAGCACCATATCCTTTTCGAGGGACGAAGCTGAAAAACTGTTTTTT
-	TRBJ2-1	TRBD2	TRBV7-9	CASSLGGRINEQFF	TGTGCCAGCAGCTTGGGCGGGAGGATTAATGAGCAGTTCTTC
-	TRBJ2-1	TRBD2	TRBV5-4	CASSLWVTSGSRSYNEQFF	TGTGCCAGCAGCTTGTGGGTGACTAGCGGGAGTCGTAGTTACAATGAGCAGTTCTTC
-	TRBJ2-1	-	TRBV10-3	CAIRGERYNEQFF	TGTGCCATCAGGGGGGAGCGGTACAATGAGCAGTTCTTC
-	TRBJ1-5	-	TRBV3-1/TRBV3-2	CASSQAFDNQPQHF	TGTGCCAGCAGCCAAGCATTCGACAATCAGCCCCAGCATTTT
-	TRBJ1-6	-	TRBV6-5	CASRTDSYNSPLHF	TGTGCCAGCAGGACCGACAGTTATAATTCACCCCTCCACTTT
-	TRBJ2-3	TRBD2	TRBV19	CASSAIRTSGSSTDTQYF	TGTGCCAGTAGCGCAATAAGGACTAGCGGGAGCAGCACAGATACGCAGTATTTT
-	TRBJ2-6	TRBD1	TRBV28	CASSPTGVSGANVLTF	TGTGCCAGCAGTCCGACAGGGGTCTCTGGGGCCAACGTCCTGACTTTC
-	TRBJ2-5	TRBD1	TRBV19	CASSIDYRGSGETQYF	TGTGCCAGTAGTATAGACTACAGGGGTTCGGGTGAGACCCAGTACTTC
few	TRBJ1-5	TRBD1	TRBV24-1	CATTETPGQDQPQHF	TGTGCCACCACAGAGACCCCTGGACAGGATCAGCCCCAGCATTTT
-	TRBJ2-1	-	TRBV18	CASSPAESYNEQFF	TGTGCCAGCTCACCGGCGGAATCATACAATGAGCAGTTCTTC
-	TRBJ1-2	-	TRBV25-1	CASSEQPANYGYTF	TGTGCCAGCAGTGAACAGCCGGCTAACTATGGCTACACCTTC
-	TRBJ1-3	-	TRBV7-9	CASSLNTVGNTIYF	TGTGCCAGCAGCTTAAATACAGTTGGAAACACCATATATTTT
-	TRBJ2-7	-	TRBV5-1	CASSLVGFTTYEQYF	TGCGCCAGCAGCTTGGTAGGGTTTACAACCTACGAGCAGTACTTC
-	TRBJ1-1	-	TRBV7-3	CASSLFDNTEAFF	TGTGCCAGCAGCTTATTCGATAACACTGAAGCTTTCTTT
-	TRBJ2-3	-	TRBV5-1	CASSLIVSVGADTQYF	TGCGCCAGCAGCTTGATAGTCTCCGTAGGAGCAGATACGCAGTATTTT
few	TRBJ2-7	-	TRBV7-9	CASSPSSAYEQYF	TGTGCCAGCAGCCCTAGTTCGGCCTACGAGCAGTACTTC
once	TRBJ2-3	-	TRBV7-2	CASSLAVLSTDTQYF	TGTGCCAGCAGCTTAGCGGTACTTAGCACAGATACGCAGTATTTT
-	TRBJ1-5	-	TRBV6-6	CASSWRGSREPQHF	TGTGCCAGCAGTTGGAGGGGGTCTAGGGAGCCCCAGCATTTT
-	TRBJ1-2	TRBD1	TRBV7-2	CASSLNRDSYGYTF	TGTGCCAGCAGCCTTAACCGGGACAGCTATGGCTACACCTTC
once	TRBJ2-2	TRBD1	TRBV5-1	CASTPRQGSGTGELFF	TGCGCCAGCACCCCACGACAGGGATCGGGCACCGGGGAGCTGTTTTTT
-	TRBJ2-1	-	TRBV11-3	CASSLVRNNEQFF	TGTGCCAGCAGCTTAGTCCGAAACAATGAGCAGTTCTTC
-	TRBJ2-7	TRBD2	TRBV28	CASSDEREITYGTYF	TGTGCCAGCAGCGATGAGCGGGAGATAACCTACGGCACGTACTTC
-	TRBJ2-1	-	TRBV7-3	CASSSTRNNEQFF	TGTGCCAGCAGCAGTACTAGAAACAATGAGCAGTTCTTC
-	TRBJ2-5	TRBD2	TRBV2	CASGRTSGTETQYF	TGTGCCAGCGGTCGAACTAGCGGGACGGAGACCCAGTACTTC
-	TRBJ2-5	TRBD2	TRBV6-1	CASSEELAGGRKTQYF	TGTGCCAGCAGTGAAGAACTAGCGGGAGGGCGAAAGACCCAGTACTTC
-	TRBJ2-7	TRBD1	TRBV14	CASSRDRYDYEQYF	TGTGCCAGCAGTCGGGACAGATATGACTACGAGCAGTACTTC
-	TRBJ1-5	-	TRBV6-1	CASSESNQPQHF	TGTGCCAGCAGTGAAAGTAATCAGCCCCAGCATTTT
-	TRBJ2-4	-	TRBV5-5	CASSLGAGTKNIQYF	TGTGCCAGCAGCTTGGGGGCTGGAACCAAAAACATTCAGTACTTC
-	TRBJ1-5	-	TRBV28	CASSLHGNQPQHF	TGTGCCAGCAGTTTACACGGCAATCAGCCCCAGCATTTT
-	TRBJ2-2	-	TRBV7-3	CASSLKTNTGELFF	TGTGCCAGCAGCCTCAAGACGAACACCGGGGAGCTGTTTTTT
-	TRBJ2-1	-	TRBV5-8	CASSLSSPSYNEQFF	TGTGCCAGCAGCTTGTCTAGCCCTTCCTACAATGAGCAGTTCTTC
-	TRBJ1-1	-	TRBV6-5	CASSYHPEGDGAFF	TGTGCCAGCAGTTATCATCCCGAGGGAGATGGAGCTTTCTTT
-	TRBJ1-1	TRBD1	TRBV2	CASMGQETLTEAFF	TGTGCCAGCATGGGACAGGAGACCCTCACTGAAGCTTTCTTT
-	TRBJ2-7	-	TRBV5-6	CASSLPAGAYEQYF	TGTGCCAGCAGCTTGCCGGCAGGGGCCTACGAGCAGTACTTC
few	TRBJ1-5	-	TRBV7-2	CASSTDRNQPQHF	TGTGCCAGCAGCACAGACAGGAATCAGCCCCAGCATTTT
-	TRBJ2-7	-	TRBV5-4	CASSLGAGPLDEQYF	TGTGCCAGCAGCTTGGGAGCGGGTCCTTTAGACGAGCAGTACTTC
-	TRBJ2-1	TRBD2	TRBV9	CASSDRTSPYNEQFF	TGTGCCAGCAGCGACCGGACTAGCCCCTATAATGAGCAGTTCTTC
-	TRBJ2-3	-	TRBV6-4	CASSLGTHTDTQYF	TGTGCCAGCAGTTTGGGGACCCACACAGATACGCAGTATTTT
-	TRBJ2-7	-	TRBV25-1	CASSVGETEQYF	TGTGCCAGCAGTGTTGGCGAAACGGAGCAGTACTTC
once	TRBJ2-3	-	TRBV9	CASSVVPDTQYF	TGTGCCAGCAGCGTAGTTCCAGATACGCAGTATTTT
-	TRBJ2-7	-	TRBV2	CASRGTAGEQYF	TGTGCCAGCAGGGGGACCGCCGGGGAGCAGTACTTC
-	TRBJ2-1	-	TRBV5-5	CASSSPFGSYNEQFF	TGTGCCAGCAGCTCCCCTTTTGGCTCCTACAATGAGCAGTTCTTC
-	TRBJ2-3	-	TRBV7-9	CASSLVRTHKDTQYF	TGTGCCAGCAGCTTGGTCAGGACGCATAAAGATACGCAGTATTTT
-	TRBJ1-2	TRBD1	TRBV6-5	CASSTGQIANYGYTF	TGTGCCAGCAGTACGGGACAGATAGCTAACTATGGCTACACCTTC
-	TRBJ2-7	-	TRBV6-5	CASNLGAVSTYEQYF	TGTGCCAGCAATCTAGGGGCCGTTTCAACCTACGAGCAGTACTTC
-	TRBJ1-2	-	TRBV6-5	CASTGEIGVSGYTF	TGTGCCAGCACAGGGGAGATTGGGGTCAGTGGCTACACCTTC
-	TRBJ2-2	-	TRBV3-1/TRBV3-2	CASNRGEGELFF	TGTGCCAGTAACAGAGGCGAAGGGGAGCTGTTTTTT
-	TRBJ1-4	TRBD1	TRBV19	CASMGETGLEKLFF	TGTGCCAGTATGGGCGAGACAGGGCTTGAAAAACTGTTTTTT
-	TRBJ1-4	-	TRBV15	CATSRDVEKLFF	TGTGCCACCAGCAGAGATGTAGAAAAACTGTTTTTT
-	TRBJ1-5	TRBD1	TRBV18	CASSRVRDSISNQPQHF	TGTGCCAGCTCCCGCGTCCGGGACAGCATTAGCAATCAGCCCCAGCATTTT
-	TRBJ1-1	TRBD1	TRBV18	CASSRQGQGSTEAFF	TGTGCCAGCTCCCGCCAAGGACAGGGGTCCACTGAAGCTTTCTTT